This is a list of T cell receptor beta chains from one sample in a study of control samples from healthy donors and cancer patients. Assay: immunoSEQ multiplex PCR; the TCRdb copy retains only in-frame clones and omits some. This table holds approximately 110,000 clones, approximately 90% found once. The sequenced sample consisted of blood. All receptors derive from a woman between 18 and 29 years old in good health. The CDR3 runs from the conserved cysteine through the conserved F or W. The order of the fields is D gene, V gene, clone size, J gene, CDR3 DNA, CDR3 protein. The D gene is left open where the match is weak. Size is omitted from some rows. Given values are once, few, many or a class for expanded clones.

D: TRBD2
V: TRBV10-2
size: -
J: TRBJ2-5
DNA: TGCGCCAGCAGTGCCACTAGCGGTCAAGAGACCCAGTACTTC
CDR3: CASSATSGQETQYF

D: TRBD1
V: TRBV5-1
size: once
J: TRBJ2-2
DNA: TGCGCCAGCAGCTTTCCCCGGACAGGGTCCCCCGGGGAGCTGTTTTTT
CDR3: CASSFPRTGSPGELFF

D: -
V: TRBV5-1
size: -
J: TRBJ2-5
DNA: TGCGCCAGCAGCTTGGGACTAACTAGGGAAGAGACCCAGTACTTC
CDR3: CASSLGLTREETQYF

D: -
V: TRBV7-2
size: -
J: TRBJ2-3
DNA: TGTGCCAGCAGCGAAAAACAGGGCGGGGCCAGGGATACGCAGTATTTT
CDR3: CASSEKQGGARDTQYF

D: -
V: TRBV2
size: -
J: TRBJ2-7
DNA: TGTGCCAGCAGTGAATCAATAGGGAGATACGAGCAGTACTTC
CDR3: CASSESIGRYEQYF

D: -
V: TRBV4-3
size: -
J: TRBJ2-7
DNA: TGCGCCAGCAGCCAAGATAGTCTTTCTAGAGAGGGGGATTGCGAGCAGTACTTC
CDR3: CASSQDSLSREGDCEQYF

D: -
V: TRBV19
size: -
J: TRBJ2-5
DNA: TGTGCCAGTAAAATACATCCCGAGGCCAGCCAAGAGACCCAGTACTTC
CDR3: CASKIHPEASQETQYF

D: -
V: TRBV28
size: -
J: TRBJ1-2
DNA: TGTGCCACAGATACAGGGTCAGTCGGCGGCTACACCTTC
CDR3: CATDTGSVGGYTF

D: TRBD1
V: TRBV24-1
size: -
J: TRBJ1-2
DNA: TGTGCCACCAGTGACTCCCGACAGGGAAACTATGGCTACACCTTC
CDR3: CATSDSRQGNYGYTF

D: TRBD2
V: TRBV24-1
size: -
J: TRBJ2-3
DNA: TGTGCCACCAGTGACGTAGGGGGACTAGCTACGCAGTATTTT
CDR3: CATSDVGGLATQYF